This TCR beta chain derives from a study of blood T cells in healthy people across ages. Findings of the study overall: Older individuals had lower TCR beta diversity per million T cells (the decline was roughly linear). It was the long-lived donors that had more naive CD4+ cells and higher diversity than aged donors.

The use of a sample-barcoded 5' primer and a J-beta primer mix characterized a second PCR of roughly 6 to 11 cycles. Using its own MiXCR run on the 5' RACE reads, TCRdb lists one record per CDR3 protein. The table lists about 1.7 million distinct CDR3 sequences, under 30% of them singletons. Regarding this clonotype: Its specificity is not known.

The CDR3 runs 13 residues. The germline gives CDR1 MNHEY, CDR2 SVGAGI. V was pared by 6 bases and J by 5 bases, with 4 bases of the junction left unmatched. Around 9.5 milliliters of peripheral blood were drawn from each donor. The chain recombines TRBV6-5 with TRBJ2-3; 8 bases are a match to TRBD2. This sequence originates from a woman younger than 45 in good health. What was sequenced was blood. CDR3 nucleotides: TGTGCCAGCAGACGGGGGGGTAGAGATACGCAGTATTTT. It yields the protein CASRRGGRDTQYF.